This entry lists 6 T cell receptor beta chains sequenced from one sample in a study of T cell repertoires in cytomegalovirus infection. In TCRdb, the reads were re-called with MiXCR into one record per CDR3 protein. The sample lists about 260,000 distinct CDR3 sequences, roughly 13% seen once, with 8.8% in the top ten. The sample consisted of PBMCs. The receptors shown here come from a human donor in good health (CMV status not recorded). Some clones in this sample may be carry-over from other donors' samples.

The chain couples TRBV7-9 to TRBJ2-7, with D possibly being TRBD2 (6 bases). There are 14 residues in the CDR3. Germline loops: CDR1 SEHNR, CDR2 FQNEAQ (reference sequence). Deletions cut 3 bases from V and 0 bases from J, with 9 bases between. The CDR3 spells CASSFLGGSYEQYF. CDR3 DNA sequence: TGTGCCAGCAGCTTCCTCGGGGGCTCCTACGAGCAGTACTTC.

This clonotype was seen only a few times. This chain links TRBV5-6 with TRBJ2-5, with TRBD2 matching over 12 bases. The V gene end was trimmed by 1 base and the J gene end by 2 bases; junction bases not matched to a gene: 3. Looked up from germline, CDR1 is SGHDT and CDR2 is YYEEEE. The CDR3 runs 16 residues. The CDR3, as DNA: TGTGCCAGCAGCTTGCGTGGGACTAGCGGGCAAGAGACCCAGTACTTC. This gives the protein CASSLRGTSGQETQYF.

This clonotype was detected ten times or more. The V call is TRBV7-2, the J call TRBJ2-1; the match to TRBD2 covers 10 bases. Germline values: CDR1 SGHTA, CDR2 FQGNSA. This CDR3 spans 14 amino acids. The trim removed 5 bases at V and 6 bases at J, leaving 4 bases unmatched. The CDR3 loop reads CASSPSGRVNEQFF. The DNA for the CDR3 is TGTGCCAGCAGCCCGAGCGGGAGGGTCAATGAGCAGTTCTTC.

There are many counts of this clonotype. The chain has TRBV28 and TRBJ2-3; maybe TRBD2 (6 bases). CDR1 MDHEN and CDR2 SYDVKM come from the germline V gene. Trimming shortened V by 4 bases and J by 2 bases, and 10 bases separated the two germline ends. This CDR3 has 14 residues. This CDR3 reads CASSSRGLTDTQYF. The CDR3 DNA reads as TGTGCCAGCAGTTCGCGGGGACTCACAGATACGCAGTATTTT.

This clonotype was seen at least ten times. The rearrangement joins TRBV7-2 to TRBJ1-1; D gene ambiguous. Between the trimmed V and J ends, which lost 2 bases and 9 bases, there was a span of 22 bases. There are 16 residues in the CDR3. CDR1 is SGHTA, CDR2 FQGNSA, per germline. CDR3 sequence: CASSLHGVNPARKAFF. CDR3 DNA: TGTGCCAGCAGCTTACACGGCGTAAACCCAGCCAGAAAAGCTTTCTTT.

This clonotype occurred many times. The chain uses TRBV27 and TRBJ2-2; 10 bases agree with TRBD1. Per the germline V gene, CDR1 is MNHEY and CDR2 is SMNVEV (reference sequence). The CDR3 runs 13 residues. V dropped 8 bases and J dropped 7; count of bases not matched to a gene: 4. CDR3: CASRDRGIGELFF. The CDR3, as DNA: TGTGCCAGCCGGGACAGGGGTATCGGGGAGCTGTTTTTT.